This TCR beta chain was observed in a study of T cells in Graves' hyperthyroidism and ophthalmopathy. Overall study results and limits: In simple terms, a model built on 13 V-J features told ophthalmopathy apart from stable hyperthyroidism.

To note about this clonotype: What it binds is unknown.

Germline trimming cut 5 bases from V and 6 bases from J; bases unmatched to any gene: 6. CDR3 size: 15 residues. Germline loops: CDR1 SGHAT, CDR2 FQDESV (reference sequence). Template material for amplifying TCR beta CDR3 regions consisted of RNA transcripts. The HTBI set primed first-round TCR CDR3 RT-PCR. MiXCR, applied by TCRdb to the multiplex PCR reads, yields one record per CDR3 protein. This table holds about 460,000 distinct CDR3 sequences, approximately 22% found once. The sample comprised blood. The sequence was obtained from a woman in her 70s with Graves' ophthalmopathy. V is TRBV11-1 and J is TRBJ2-1, with 11 bases aligning to TRBD2. The CDR3 sequence is CASSPGLAETNEQFF. As DNA, the CDR3 is TGTGCCAGCAGCCCGGGACTAGCGGAGACCAATGAGCAGTTCTTC.